This TCR beta chain was recovered during a study of blood T cell repertoires in COVID-19. Whole-study context: The United States, Italy and Spain provided the acute and convalescent COVID-19 samples. T cells, B-cell-depleted T cells, or PBMCs supplied cDNA or gDNA.

In the authors' workflow: Reference gene primer amplification yielded estimated nucleated cell counts. Clones were read by immunoSEQ multiplex PCR, and TCRdb kept only the in-frame ones, dropping some. Clone size and V and J calls were adopted from that table, with D and trimming inferred from the DNA. This table has 160,000 or so clones, about 85% appearing once. Clinical histories supplied by participants themselves formed the basis of cohort assignment. The V gene's germline CDR1 is SGHRS and CDR2 YFSETQ. The CDR3 contains 14 residues. With 4 bases clipped from V and 2 bases from J, the junction kept 5 bases outside the gene matches.

The TCR originated in a woman between 35 and 50 years old with acute COVID-19. The sample was PBMCs or T cells enriched from blood (not recorded which). The chain has TRBV5-1 and TRBJ1-2; 7 nucleotides agree with TRBD1. The DNA of the CDR3 is TGCGCCAGCAGCCGCAGGGGGGAAAACTATGGCTACACCTTC. Amino acids: CASSRRGENYGYTF.